The 24 T cell receptor beta chains reported below all come from one sample, sequenced in a study of regulatory T cells in long-lasting Graves disease. Time point in this sample: persistent/refractory GD, antithyroid drugs over 5 years with positive TRAb. PBMCs provided the RNA from which the TCR library was made. Both iRepertoire HTBI primers and Arm-PCR of CDR3 regions were used to build the TCR beta libraries. TCRdb passed the multiplex PCR reads through MiXCR, listing each CDR3 protein once. The table includes around 450,000 distinct CDR3 sequences, roughly 21% detected once. The source material was peripheral blood mononuclear cells (PBMCs), sampled when the disease was refractory, from a patient treated with antithyroid drugs. The receptors come from a female donor with Graves disease.

This clonotype was detected many times. The rearrangement joins TRBV20-1 to TRBJ2-7; 9 bases are a match to TRBD2. CDR3 length: 14 amino acids. Trimming at V came to 0 bases and at J to 6 bases, leaving 6 bases not matched to a gene. CDR1 is DFQATT and CDR2 is SNEGSKA in the germline V gene (reference sequence). The CDR3 reads CSARDLREGREQYF. CDR3 coding DNA: TGCAGTGCTAGAGATCTGCGGGAGGGCCGCGAGCAGTACTTC.

This clonotype was seen repeatedly, ten times or more. The V gene is TRBV27, the J gene TRBJ1-6; 8 bases are shared with TRBD1. The germline V gene has CDR1 MNHEY and CDR2 SMNVEV (reference sequence). V was pared by 3 bases and J by 7 bases, with 5 bases of the junction left unmatched. The CDR3 is made up of 15 amino acids. The CDR3 here is CASSFVWTGNSPLHF. In nucleotides, the CDR3 is TGTGCCAGCAGTTTCGTCTGGACAGGGAATTCACCCCTCCACTTT.

The chain joins TRBV19 to TRBJ1-2; no firm D call. The CDR3 has 13 residues. The germline CDR1 and CDR2 sequences are LNHDA and SQIVND (reference sequence). Deletions cut 3 bases from V and 0 bases from J, with 5 bases between. CDR3 region: CASSIEANYGYTF. In nucleotides, the CDR3 is TGTGCCAGTAGTATCGAGGCTAACTATGGCTACACCTTC.

For this clonotype: This may stem from a read error, because a much larger clone lies one nucleotide away. This chain connects TRBV7-2 to TRBJ1-1, with 8 bases fitting TRBD1. Germline V gene data show CDR1 as SGHTA and CDR2 as FQGNSA. The CDR3 covers 13 residues. CDR3 residues: CAGSQGTGLRAFF. The CDR3 region has the DNA TGTGCCGGCAGCCAAGGGACAGGTCTTAGAGCTTTCTTT.

The V and J genes are TRBV27 and TRBJ2-7; D is uncertain. CDR1 is MNHEY and CDR2 is SMNVEV in the germline V gene (reference sequence). This CDR3 spans 15 amino acids. The V end lost 0 bases, the J end lost 3 bases, and 12 bases lay between the germline ends. The CDR3 DNA is TGTGCCAGCAGTTTATCTGGGCGGACCCGCTACGAGCAGTACTTC. Its protein product is CASSLSGRTRYEQYF.

This clonotype was seen a few times. V is TRBV20-1 and J is TRBJ2-7, with 9 bases that match TRBD1. The CDR3 length is 14 residues. The V gene end was trimmed by 6 bases and the J gene end by 5 bases; junction bases not matched to a gene: 11. Germline-derived CDR1 and CDR2 are DFQATT and SNEGSKA (reference sequence). CDR3 in amino acids: CSAPGTGSKNEQYF. The DNA for the CDR3 is TGCAGTGCCCCCGGGACAGGGAGTAAAAACGAGCAGTACTTC.

This clonotype occurred many times. This sequence joins TRBV6-1 and TRBJ1-2; D gene ambiguous. Trimming took 0 bases from V and 8 from J, leaving 4 bases between them. CDR1 and CDR2 from the germline V gene are MNHNS and SASEGT. This CDR3 spans 11 amino acids. The CDR3 bases are TGTGCCAGCAGTGAAGCAGGGGGCTACACCTTC. Protein sequence: CASSEAGGYTF.

This clonotype was detected a few times. Written as DNA, the CDR3 is TGTGCCAGCAGCCCCGGGACTAGGGACGAGCAGTACTTC. It translates to CASSPGTRDEQYF. V usage is TRBV7-9 and J usage is TRBJ2-7; 8 positions match TRBD2. Trimming removed 5 bases from V and 5 bases from J; junction bases left unmatched: 5. The CDR3 is made up of 13 amino acids. Germline values: CDR1 SEHNR, CDR2 FQNEAQ (reference sequence).

About this clonotype: This may be a read error, as it is one base from a much larger clone. The CDR3 reads CAGSLTRVDGCTF. The CDR3 DNA is TGTGCCGGCAGTCTCACCCGGGTGGATGGCTGCACCTTC. J is TRBJ1-2 and V is TRBV6-1; D uncertain. There are 13 residues in the CDR3. Germline CDR1 MNHNS, CDR2 SASEGT.

This clonotype was detected many times. The J gene is TRBJ1-2, the V gene TRBV2; the D gene is possibly TRBD1 (6 bases). V lost 8 bases to trimming and J lost 6 bases, with 10 bases between them. CDR1 is SNHLY and CDR2 is FYNNEI in the germline V gene. The CDR3 has 11 residues. The CDR3 region is CASVRGHGYTF. CDR3 nucleotides: TGTGCCAGCGTCCGGGGGCATGGCTACACCTTC.

This clonotype was detected a few times. The chain is built from TRBV6-2 or TRBV6-3 and TRBJ1-5; maybe TRBD1 (6 bases). Trimming took off 4 bases at V and 1 base at J, with 11 bases between the two ends. The CDR3 contains 15 residues. The germline V gene encodes CDR1 MNHEY and CDR2 SVGEGT. CDR3 amino acids: CASSSGAGSNQPQHF. The CDR3 bases are TGTGCCAGCAGTTCAGGGGCGGGCAGCAATCAGCCCCAGCATTTT.

The chain uses TRBV6-5 and TRBJ1-4, with D possibly matching TRBD1 (5 bases). This CDR3 is 14 amino acids long. Germline CDR1 and CDR2: MNHEY and SVGAGI. V was cut by 2 bases and J by 8 bases, with 12 bases left in between. CDR3 sequence reads: CASSYEGVGEKLFF. CDR3 DNA sequence: TGTGCCAGCAGTTACGAAGGGGTTGGGGAAAAACTGTTTTTT.

This clonotype was picked up many times. The chain employs TRBV20-1 and TRBJ2-5; 9 bases line up with TRBD1. The CDR3 is made up of 13 amino acids. Germline V gene lookup returns CDR1 DFQATT and CDR2 SNEGSKA (reference sequence). The ends lost 3 bases at V and 5 bases at J; junction bases unmatched: 4. The CDR3 bases are TGCAGTGCTAGGACAGGGGGTAGGGAGACCCAGTACTTC. It codes for CSARTGGRETQYF.

V is TRBV29-1 and J is TRBJ2-2; D gene unclear. The ends were cut back, 3 bases at V and 1 base at J, with 6 bases in the middle. Germline assignment: CDR1 SQVTM and CDR2 ANQGSEA. CDR3 size: 13 residues. The CDR3 loop reads CSVEYRNTGELFF. CDR3 nucleotides: TGCAGCGTTGAGTACAGGAACACCGGGGAGCTGTTTTTT.

This clonotype was seen ten or more times. The chain uses TRBV28 and TRBJ1-2; possibly TRBD1 for D (5 bases). The CDR3 is 13 amino acids. Germline V gene data show CDR1 as MDHEN and CDR2 as SYDVKM. The ends were cut back, 6 bases at V and 5 bases at J, with 13 bases in the middle. The CDR3 DNA sequence: TGTGCCAGCAGCCTCTGGGACGGTTATGGCTACACCTTC. As protein: CASSLWDGYGYTF.

A note on this clonotype: Sequence at one end of the junction differs from germline and may be a read error. The rearrangement joins TRBV6-2 or TRBV6-3 to TRBJ1-4; D uncertain. This CDR3 is 14 amino acids long. Germline CDR1 and CDR2: MNHEY and SVGEGT. The CDR3: CAISYMGSNEKLFF. The CDR3 nucleotides are TGTGCCATCAGTTACATGGGGAGCAATGAAAAACTGTTTTTT.

This rearrangement joins TRBV20-1 to TRBJ1-5; 9 bases are shared with TRBD1. V trimming: 6 bases; J trimming: 4 bases; junction bases outside the gene matches: 4. The germline CDR1 and CDR2 sequences are DFQATT and SNEGSKA (reference sequence). This CDR3 has 13 residues. The CDR3 spells CSATGQGNQPQHF. The CDR3 DNA follows: TGCAGTGCGACGGGACAGGGTAATCAGCCCCAGCATTTT.

A remark on this clonotype: A much larger clonotype is one base distant, so this may be a read error. Given the absence of the conserved phenylalanine or tryptophan at the CDR3 end, a read error is likely. The chain links TRBV7-2 to TRBJ2-7; D is perhaps TRBD1 or TRBD2 (5 bases each). This CDR3 spans 12 amino acids. Germline V lookup: CDR1 SGHTA, CDR2 FQGNSA. Trimming left V 4 bases short and J 6 bases short, with 10 bases between. This chain's CDR3 is CASSWGTPEQYL. CDR3 nucleotides: TGTGCCAGCAGCTGGGGGACGCCCGAGCAGTACCTC.

There are a few counts of this clonotype. This chain connects TRBV12-3 or TRBV12-4 to TRBJ2-3, with D unresolved. V was shortened by 10 bases and J by 3 bases, with 23 bases between the two germline ends. This CDR3 contains 16 residues. The CDR3 region has the DNA TGTGCCACCCTCCCTAAGGACCGCCGACCTACAGATACGCAGTATTTT. Residues: CATLPKDRRPTDTQYF.

This clonotype was counted ten times or more. The chain joins TRBV12-3 or TRBV12-4 to TRBJ1-5; maybe TRBD1 (6 bases). There are 15 residues in the CDR3. Trimming took off 6 bases at V and 0 bases at J, with 12 bases between the two ends. The CDR3 DNA reads as TGTGCCAGCAGAGGGGGATACCCTAGCAATCAGCCCCAGCATTTT. Encoded protein: CASRGGYPSNQPQHF.

There are many counts of this clonotype. The chain is built from TRBV15 and TRBJ2-7; D might be TRBD2 (5 bases). Trimming left V 0 bases short and J 6 bases short, with 12 bases between. CDR3 size: 14 residues. Germline-derived CDR1 and CDR2 are LNHNV and YYDKDF (reference sequence). CDR3 sequence: CATSRDLTGFEQYF. The CDR3 bases are TGTGCCACCAGCAGAGACTTAACGGGGTTCGAGCAGTACTTC. The variable domain in full, completed from reference TRBV15 and TRBJ2-7, reads DAMVIQNPRYQVTQFGKPVTLSCSQTLNHNVMYWYQQKSSQAPKLLFHYYDKDFNNEADTPDNFQSRRPNTSFCFLDIRSPGLGDTAMYLCATSRDLTGFEQYFGPGTRLTVT.

This clonotype was detected ten times or more. The gene calls are TRBV12-5 and TRBJ2-2, with TRBD1 matching 10 bases. CDR3 length: 15 residues. Germline V gene data show CDR1 as LGHNT and CDR2 as FRNRAP. V gave up 4 bases and J gave up 4 bases; unmatched junction bases: 3. CDR3 sequence: CASGSGQGGTGELFF. In DNA form, the CDR3 reads TGTGCTAGTGGTTCAGGACAGGGGGGCACCGGGGAGCTGTTTTTT. The full variable domain, in which reference TRBV12-5 and TRBJ2-2 provide the parts outside the CDR3, is DARVTQTPRHKVTEMGQEVTMRCQPILGHNTVFWYRQTMMQGLELLAYFRNRAPLDDSGMPKDRFSAEMPDATLATLKIQPSEPRDSAVYFCASGSGQGGTGELFFGEGSRLTVL.

The J gene is TRBJ1-2, the V gene TRBV7-2, with D maybe TRBD1 (6 bases). This CDR3 is 13 amino acids long. From germline, CDR1 is SGHTA and CDR2 FQGNSA. The ends were cut back, 6 bases at V and 4 bases at J, with 12 bases in the middle. The CDR3 region is CASSGGSSYGYTF. DNA of the CDR3: TGTGCCAGCAGTGGGGGCAGTAGCTATGGCTACACCTTC. Supplemented by reference TRBV7-2 and TRBJ1-2, the full variable domain reads GAGVSQSPSNKVTEKGKDVELRCDPISGHTALYWYRQSLGQGLEFLIYFQGNSAPDKSGLPSDRFSAERTGGSVSTLTIQRTQQEDSAVYLCASSGGSSYGYTFGSGTRLTVV.

The chain links TRBV28 to TRBJ1-1; 8 positions match TRBD1. V trimming: 3 bases; J trimming: 8 bases; junction bases outside the gene matches: 14. Germline CDR1 MDHEN, CDR2 SYDVKM. This CDR3 spans 16 amino acids. In DNA form, the CDR3 reads TGTGCCAGCAGTTTCGATAGCAGGACAGGGTTCCCCGAAGCTTTCTTT. The encoded protein is CASSFDSRTGFPEAFF.